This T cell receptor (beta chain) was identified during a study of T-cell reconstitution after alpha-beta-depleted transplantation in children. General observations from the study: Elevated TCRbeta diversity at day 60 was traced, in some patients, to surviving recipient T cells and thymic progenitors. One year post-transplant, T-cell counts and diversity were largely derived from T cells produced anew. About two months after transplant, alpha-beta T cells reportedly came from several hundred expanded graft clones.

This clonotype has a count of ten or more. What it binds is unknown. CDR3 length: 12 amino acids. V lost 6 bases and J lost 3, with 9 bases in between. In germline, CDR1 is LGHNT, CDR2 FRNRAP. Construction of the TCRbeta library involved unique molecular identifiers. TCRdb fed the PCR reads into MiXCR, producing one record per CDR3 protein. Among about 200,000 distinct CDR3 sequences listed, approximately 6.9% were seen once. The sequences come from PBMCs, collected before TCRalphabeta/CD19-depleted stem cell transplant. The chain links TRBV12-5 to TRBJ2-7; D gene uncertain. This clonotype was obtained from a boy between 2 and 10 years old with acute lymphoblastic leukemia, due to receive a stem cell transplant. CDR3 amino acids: CASGPDLYEQYF. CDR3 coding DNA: TGTGCTAGTGGCCCGGACCTCTACGAGCAGTACTTC.